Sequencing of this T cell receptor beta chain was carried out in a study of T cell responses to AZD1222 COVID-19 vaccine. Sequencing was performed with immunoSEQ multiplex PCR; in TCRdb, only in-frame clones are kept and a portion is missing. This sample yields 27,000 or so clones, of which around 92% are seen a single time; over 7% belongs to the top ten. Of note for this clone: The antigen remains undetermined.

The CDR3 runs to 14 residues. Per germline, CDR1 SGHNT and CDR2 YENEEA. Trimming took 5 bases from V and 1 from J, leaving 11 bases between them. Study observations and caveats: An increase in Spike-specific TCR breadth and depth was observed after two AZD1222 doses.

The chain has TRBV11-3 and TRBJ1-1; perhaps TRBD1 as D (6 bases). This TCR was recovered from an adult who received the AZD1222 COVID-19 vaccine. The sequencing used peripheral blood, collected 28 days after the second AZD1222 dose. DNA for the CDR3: TGTGCCAGCAGCGCCGGACAGAGGAACACTGAAGCTTTCTTT. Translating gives CASSAGQRNTEAFF.